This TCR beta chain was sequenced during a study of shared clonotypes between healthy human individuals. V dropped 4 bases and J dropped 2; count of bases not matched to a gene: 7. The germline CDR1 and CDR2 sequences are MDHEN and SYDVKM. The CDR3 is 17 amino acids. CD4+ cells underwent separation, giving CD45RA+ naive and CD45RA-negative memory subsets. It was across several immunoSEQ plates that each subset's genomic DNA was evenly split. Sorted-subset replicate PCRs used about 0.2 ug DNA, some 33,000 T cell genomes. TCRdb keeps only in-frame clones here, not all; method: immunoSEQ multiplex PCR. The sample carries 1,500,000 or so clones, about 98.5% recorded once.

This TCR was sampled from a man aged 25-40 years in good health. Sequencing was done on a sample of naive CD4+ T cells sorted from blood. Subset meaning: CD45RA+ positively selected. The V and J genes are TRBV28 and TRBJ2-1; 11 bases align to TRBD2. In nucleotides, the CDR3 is TGTGCCAGCAGTTCCCGGGATAGCGGGAGGGCCTACAATGAGCAGTTCTTC. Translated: CASSSRDSGRAYNEQFF.